This TCR beta chain is drawn from a study of identical twins. TCRdb ran MiXCR on the 5' RACE reads and lists one entry per CDR3 protein. The data contain under 250,000 distinct CDR3 sequences, 7.5% of them singletons. Healthy Caucasian individuals made up all the donors. Of note for this clonotype: Antigen: not known.

With V trimmed by 6 bases and J by 0 bases, 3 bases remained unmatched. CDR3 length: 14 residues. Germline V gene sequence: CDR1 MDHEN, CDR2 SYDVKM. Study-level points and caveats: Excess sharing by twins proved weaker in beta out-of-frame sequences. Conclusions rested on cross-sectional statistics rather than following the same donors.

These same data were also listed under a study on yellow fever vaccine responses in identical twins. Per that paper: Twins reportedly mounted vaccine T cell responses that seemed partly convergent, partly personalized.

The receptor comes from a woman younger than 30 in good health. The chain couples TRBV28 to TRBJ2-7; 9 positions match TRBD1. The sample consisted of memory (CD45RO+) T cells sorted from blood. This chain's CDR3 is CASSNRGPSYEQYF. The CDR3 region has the DNA TGTGCCAGCAGCAACAGGGGGCCCTCCTACGAGCAGTACTTC.